This TCR beta chain was sequenced for a study of blood T cells in healthy people across ages. Notes on the study in general: A roughly linear age-dependent decrease characterized TCR beta diversity per million T cells. Naive T cell percentage and TCR beta diversity correlated strongly.

The CDR3 consists of 16 residues. CDR1 and CDR2 (germline): SGHRS, YFSETQ. It was with a sample-barcoded 5' primer and a J-beta primer mix that a second PCR of roughly 6 to 11 cycles was run. TCRdb ran MiXCR on the 5' RACE reads and lists one entry per CDR3 protein. The top ten hold 15% to 20% of the sample, which has about 800,000 distinct CDR3 sequences, around half seen once. Regarding this clonotype: Its antigen is as yet unknown. At one of its ends the junction is not consistent with the germline gene, which may arise from a read error.

Sequencing input: blood. The source is an elderly man in good health. The rearrangement links TRBV5-1 to TRBJ1-4; possibly TRBD1 for D (6 bases). The chain's CDR3 is CAGSLVPQGGGEKLFF. The DNA for the CDR3 is TGCGCCGGCAGCTTGGTCCCACAGGGAGGAGGGGAAAAACTGTTTTTT. Based on the CDR3 plus reference TRBV5-1 and TRBJ1-4, the full variable domain is KAGVTQTPRYLIKTRGQQVTLSCSPISGHRSVSWYQQTPGQGLQFLFEYFSETQRNKGNFPGRFSGRQFSNSRSEMNVSTLELGDSALYLCAGSLVPQGGGEKLFFGSGTQLSVL.